The 5 T cell receptor beta chains in this list originate from one sample, sequenced in a study of T-cell memory formation after mild COVID-19. TCRdb re-called the 5' RACE reads with MiXCR, one entry per CDR3 protein. The profile shows around 250,000 distinct CDR3 sequences, roughly 9.4% of them singletons. The sequenced material came from PBMCs or a T cell subset sorted from them (not recorded which). The origin of the receptors is a man younger than 30 who had mild COVID-19 (a few samples of this study predate the infection). Cell type and time point are not known.

This clonotype has just a few counts. The V and J genes are TRBV2 and TRBJ2-7; the D is unclear. The V end was cut by 7 bases, the J end by 3 bases, with 16 bases between. The CDR3 has 14 residues. Germline values: CDR1 SNHLY, CDR2 FYNNEI. CDR3 amino acids: CASMTGPVSYEQYF. In DNA form, the CDR3 reads TGTGCCAGCATGACGGGCCCAGTGAGCTACGAGCAGTACTTC.

The chain couples TRBV25-1 to TRBJ2-1, with a weak D call TRBD2 (6 bases). Germline values: CDR1 MGHDK, CDR2 SYGVNS. The CDR3 spans 13 residues. The V and J ends lost 2 bases and 4 bases respectively, with 6 bases between them. The DNA for the CDR3 is TGTGCCAGCAGTGAAGGGGGGTACAATGAGCAGTTCTTC. It is translated as CASSEGGYNEQFF.

The chain links TRBV4-3 to TRBJ2-7; D might be TRBD2 (6 bases). The CDR3 has 17 residues. Germline V gives CDR1 LGHNA, CDR2 YSLEER. V was cut by 0 bases and J by 2 bases, with 17 bases left in between. CDR3 bases: TGCGCCAGCAGCCAAGAGCGGGGTAGCGGACCAGCCTACGAGCAGTACTTC. Translation: CASSQERGSGPAYEQYF.

V gene TRBV7-9 combines with J gene TRBJ1-1; 8 nucleotides align to TRBD1. The germline gives CDR1 SEHNR, CDR2 FQNEAQ (reference sequence). Losses at the gene ends were 4 bases for V and 4 bases for J; bases not matched to a gene: 14. The CDR3 has 17 amino acids. For the CDR3, the DNA is TGTGCCAGCAGCTACCGAATTAGGACAGGGCGAATCACTGAAGCTTTCTTT. It yields the protein CASSYRIRTGRITEAFF.

This rearrangement joins TRBV6-1 to TRBJ1-2; no clear D. The V end lost 5 bases, the J end lost 5 bases, and 15 bases lay between the germline ends. This CDR3 has 14 residues. CDR1 MNHNS and CDR2 SASEGT come from the germline V gene. The CDR3 spells CASSPTPLSYGYTF. CDR3 nucleotide sequence: TGTGCCAGCAGTCCCACGCCGCTCTCGTATGGCTACACCTTC.